This TCR beta chain was captured in a study of Graves' ophthalmopathy and Graves' hyperthyroidism. TCR beta CDR3 regions were amplified from RNA transcripts. Second-round multiplex PCR came after first-round RT-PCR with HTBI primers. MiXCR was run by TCRdb on the multiplex PCR reads, yielding one entry per CDR3 protein. The profile shows around 400,000 distinct CDR3 sequences, more than 20% of them singletons. This CDR3 region has 20 residues. Per the germline V gene, CDR1 is SGHTA and CDR2 is FQGNSA. Trimming took off 2 bases at V and 4 bases at J, with 24 bases between the two ends. The sequencing sample was made of peripheral blood. The clonotype originates from a woman aged 18 to 35 with stable Graves' hyperthyroidism. The rearrangement uses TRBV7-2 and TRBJ1-6; the D gene is possibly TRBD1 (5 bases). CDR3 sequence: CASSLRPMGLPSQYNSPLHF. CDR3 nucleotide sequence: TGTGCCAGCAGCTTACGCCCAATGGGGCTCCCTTCACAATATAATTCACCCCTCCACTTT.